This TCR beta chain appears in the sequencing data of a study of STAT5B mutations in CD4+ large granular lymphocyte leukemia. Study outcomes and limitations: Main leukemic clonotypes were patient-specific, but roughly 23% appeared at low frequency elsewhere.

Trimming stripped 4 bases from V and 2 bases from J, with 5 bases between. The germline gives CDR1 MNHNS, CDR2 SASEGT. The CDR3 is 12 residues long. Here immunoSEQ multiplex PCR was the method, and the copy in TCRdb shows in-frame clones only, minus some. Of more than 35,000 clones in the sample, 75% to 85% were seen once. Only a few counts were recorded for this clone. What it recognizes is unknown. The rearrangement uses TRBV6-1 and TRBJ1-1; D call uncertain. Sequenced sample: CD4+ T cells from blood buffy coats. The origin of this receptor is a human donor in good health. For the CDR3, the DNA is TGTGCCAGCAGTGTTGAAAACACTGAAGCTTTCTTT. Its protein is CASSVENTEAFF.